The 11 T cell receptor beta chains below all came from one sample that was sequenced in a study of breast tumors, draining lymph nodes, adjacent tissues. TCRdb reanalysed the multiplex PCR reads using MiXCR and keeps one entry per CDR3 protein. This sample has 150,000 to 200,000 distinct CDR3 sequences, with about 33% found just once. Axillary draining lymph nodes of breast cancer patients supplied the node samples. Sequenced material: axillary lymph node tissue. These receptors were obtained from a female donor with breast cancer. Some clones in this sample may be carry-over from other donors' samples.

This clonotype was counted many times. This chain uses TRBV7-8 with TRBJ2-5; D unresolved. Germline assignment: CDR1 SGHVS and CDR2 FQNEAQ. This CDR3 region has 13 residues. Between the trimmed V and J ends, which lost 2 bases and 4 bases, there was a span of 8 bases. CDR3 bases: TGTGCCAGCAGCTTAAAACGAACAGAGACCCAGTACTTC. It yields the protein CASSLKRTETQYF.

On this clonotype itself: One base away lies a much larger clone, so this may be a sequencing read error. The chain recombines TRBV6-5 with TRBJ2-5; 10 bases align to TRBD2. The CDR3 is made up of 16 amino acids. J gave up 7 bases and V 5 bases, and 13 bases lay outside the gene matches. In germline, CDR1 is MNHEY, CDR2 SVGAGI. This CDR3 is CASSHGTSARSRTQYF. The CDR3, as DNA: TGTGCCAGCAGTCACGGGACTAGCGCCCGTTCGAGGACCCAGTACTTC.

This clonotype occurred many times. V usage is TRBV6-6 and J usage is TRBJ2-7; a possible D gene is TRBD2 (5 bases). V lost 7 bases, J lost 3 bases, and 16 bases lay in between. Germline values: CDR1 MNHNY, CDR2 SVGAGI (reference sequence). This CDR3 contains 14 residues. CDR3 nucleotide sequence: TGTGCCAGCACCCTAGGCGGGCTAGGCTACGAGCAGTACTTC. The encoded protein is CASTLGGLGYEQYF.

This clonotype was seen repeatedly, ten times or more. The V call is TRBV7-9, the J call TRBJ2-5; 13 nucleotides align to TRBD2. The trim removed 5 bases at V and 6 bases at J, leaving 6 bases unmatched. Per germline, CDR1 SEHNR and CDR2 FQNEAQ (reference sequence). CDR3 length: 15 amino acids. CDR3 nucleotide sequence: TGTGCCAGCAGCAAACTAGCGGGGGGGCCGAAGACCCAGTACTTC. This codes for CASSKLAGGPKTQYF. The whole variable domain, remainder taken from reference TRBV7-9 and TRBJ2-5, is DTGVSQNPRHKITKRGQNVTFRCDPISEHNRLYWYRQTLGQGPEFLTYFQNEAQLEKSRLLSDRFSAERPKGSFSTLEIQRTEQGDSAMYLCASSKLAGGPKTQYFGPGTRLLVL.

The CDR3 reads CASISWGGGEKLFF. The CDR3, as DNA: TGTGCCAGCATCTCCTGGGGAGGGGGGGAAAAACTGTTTTTT. The chain uses TRBV12-3 or TRBV12-4 and TRBJ1-4; tentatively, D is TRBD1 (6 bases). The CDR3 has 14 amino acids. Between the trimmed V and J ends, which lost 7 bases and 8 bases, there was a span of 17 bases.

In DNA form, the CDR3 reads TGTGCCAGCAGCCGGGGACAGGGGCCGGCGAGGGCTTTCTTT. This codes for CASSRGQGPARAFF. The rearrangement links TRBV28 to TRBJ1-1; 10 bases agree with TRBD1. The V and J ends lost 6 bases and 11 bases, in that order; junction bases with no gene match: 12. The CDR3 totals 14 residues. Per the germline V gene, CDR1 is MDHEN and CDR2 is SYDVKM.

This clonotype was recorded many times. The chain has TRBV4-1 and TRBJ1-2; D is uncertain. Germline assignment: CDR1 MGHRA and CDR2 YSYEKL. V lost 0 bases and J 2 bases, leaving 10 bases between the germline ends. The CDR3 covers 15 residues. CDR3 bases: TGCGCCAGCAGCCAAGATTTAGCTGGGAACTATGGCTACACCTTC. Translation gives CASSQDLAGNYGYTF.

This clonotype was recorded many times. The chain recombines TRBV5-1 with TRBJ2-3, with D possibly being TRBD2 (5 bases). The germline V gene has CDR1 SGHRS and CDR2 YFSETQ. The CDR3 length is 12 residues. V gave up 5 bases and J gave up 6 bases, with 10 bases separating them. The CDR3 sequence is CASRERVDTQYF. For the CDR3, the DNA is TGCGCCAGCAGAGAGAGGGTGGATACGCAGTATTTT.

This clonotype was detected ten times or more. The CDR3 sequence is CASSDWQGIEKLFF. The CDR3 DNA follows: TGTGCCAGCAGTGATTGGCAGGGGATTGAAAAACTGTTTTTT. The rearrangement links TRBV6-1 to TRBJ1-4; TRBD1 is a possible D gene (6 bases). The germline V and J ends were trimmed by 3 bases and 7 bases, with 12 bases remaining between them. The germline V gene encodes CDR1 MNHNS and CDR2 SASEGT. The CDR3 consists of 14 residues.

Many counts were recorded for this clonotype. This chain links TRBV20-1 with TRBJ1-6; the match to TRBD1 covers 10 bases. The CDR3 contains 17 residues. Germline loops: CDR1 DFQATT, CDR2 SNEGSKA (reference sequence). Unmatched junction bases numbered 12, after V lost 3 bases and J lost 7 bases. The CDR3 sequence: CSASGTGALSWNSPLHF. The CDR3 nucleotides are TGCAGTGCTAGCGGGACAGGGGCACTTTCGTGGAATTCACCCCTCCACTTT.

This clonotype was picked up a small number of times. The V gene is TRBV28, the J gene TRBJ1-4, with 7 bases identical to TRBD1. Trimming removed 5 bases from V and 3 bases from J; junction bases left unmatched: 6. CDR3 length equals 15 residues. Germline V gives CDR1 MDHEN, CDR2 SYDVKM. The DNA for the CDR3 is TGTGCCAGCAGTCCCGACAGGGCCCCTAATGAAAAACTGTTTTTT. As protein: CASSPDRAPNEKLFF.